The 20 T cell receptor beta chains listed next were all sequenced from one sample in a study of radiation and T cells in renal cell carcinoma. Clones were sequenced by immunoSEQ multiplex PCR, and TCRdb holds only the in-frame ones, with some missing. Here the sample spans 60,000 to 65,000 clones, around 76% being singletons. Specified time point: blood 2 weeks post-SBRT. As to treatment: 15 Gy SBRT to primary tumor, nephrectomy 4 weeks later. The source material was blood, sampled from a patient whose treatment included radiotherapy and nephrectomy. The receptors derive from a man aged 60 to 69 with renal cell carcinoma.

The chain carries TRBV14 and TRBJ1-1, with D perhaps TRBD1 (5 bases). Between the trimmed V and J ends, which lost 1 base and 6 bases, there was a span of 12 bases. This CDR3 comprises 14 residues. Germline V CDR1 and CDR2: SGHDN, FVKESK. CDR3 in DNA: TGTGCCAGCAGCCAAGGCCGGGGGGAGGCTGAAGCTTTCTTT. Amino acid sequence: CASSQGRGEAEAFF.

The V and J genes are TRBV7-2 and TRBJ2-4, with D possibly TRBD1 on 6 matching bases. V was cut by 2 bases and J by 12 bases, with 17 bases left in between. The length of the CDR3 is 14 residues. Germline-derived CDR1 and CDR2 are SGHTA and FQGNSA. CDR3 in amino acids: CASSLTRQEPRQYF. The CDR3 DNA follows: TGTGCCAGCAGCTTAACGAGACAGGAGCCCCGTCAGTACTTC.

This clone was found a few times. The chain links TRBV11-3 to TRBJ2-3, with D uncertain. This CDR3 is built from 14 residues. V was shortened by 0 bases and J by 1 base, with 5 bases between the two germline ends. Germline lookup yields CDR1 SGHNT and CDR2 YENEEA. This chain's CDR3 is CASSLDRRTDTQYF. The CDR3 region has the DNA TGTGCCAGCAGCTTAGATCGGCGCACAGATACGCAGTATTTT.

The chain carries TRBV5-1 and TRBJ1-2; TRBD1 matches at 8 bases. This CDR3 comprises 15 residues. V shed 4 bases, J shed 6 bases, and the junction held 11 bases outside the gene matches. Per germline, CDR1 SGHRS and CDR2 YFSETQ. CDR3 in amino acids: CASSLNRGGEDGYTF. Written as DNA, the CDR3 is TGCGCCAGCAGCCTCAACAGGGGGGGAGAGGATGGCTACACCTTC.

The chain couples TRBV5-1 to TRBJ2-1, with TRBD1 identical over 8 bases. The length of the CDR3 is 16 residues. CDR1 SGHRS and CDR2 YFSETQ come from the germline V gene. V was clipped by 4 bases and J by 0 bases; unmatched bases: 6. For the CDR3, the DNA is TGCGCCAGCAGCCCTGGACAGGGTAGCTCCTACAATGAGCAGTTCTTC. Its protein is CASSPGQGSSYNEQFF.

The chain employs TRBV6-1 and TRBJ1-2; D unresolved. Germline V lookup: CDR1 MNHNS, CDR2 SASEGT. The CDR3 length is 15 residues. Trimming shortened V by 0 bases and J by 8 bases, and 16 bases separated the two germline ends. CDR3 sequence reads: CASSEANKVNGGYTF. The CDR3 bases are TGTGCCAGCAGTGAAGCGAATAAGGTTAACGGCGGCTACACCTTC.

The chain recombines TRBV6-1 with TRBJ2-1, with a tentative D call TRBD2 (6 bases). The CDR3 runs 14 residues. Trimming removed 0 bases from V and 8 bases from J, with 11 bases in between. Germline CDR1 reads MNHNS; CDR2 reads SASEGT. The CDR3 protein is CASSEAGGGDEQFF. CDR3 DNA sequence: TGTGCCAGCAGTGAAGCGGGAGGTGGGGATGAGCAGTTCTTC.

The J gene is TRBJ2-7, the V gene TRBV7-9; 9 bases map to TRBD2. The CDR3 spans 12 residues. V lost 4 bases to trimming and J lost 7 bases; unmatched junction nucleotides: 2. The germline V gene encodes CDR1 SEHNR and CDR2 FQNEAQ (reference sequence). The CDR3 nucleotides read TGTGCCAGCAGCTCCGCGGGGGGGGAGCAGTACTTC. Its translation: CASSSAGGEQYF.

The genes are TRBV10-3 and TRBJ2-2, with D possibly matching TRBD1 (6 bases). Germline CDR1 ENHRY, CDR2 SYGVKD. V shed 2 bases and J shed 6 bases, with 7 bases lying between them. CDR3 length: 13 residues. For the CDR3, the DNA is TGTGCCATCAGTGAGACAGGGTCCGGGGAGCTGTTTTTT. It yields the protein CAISETGSGELFF.

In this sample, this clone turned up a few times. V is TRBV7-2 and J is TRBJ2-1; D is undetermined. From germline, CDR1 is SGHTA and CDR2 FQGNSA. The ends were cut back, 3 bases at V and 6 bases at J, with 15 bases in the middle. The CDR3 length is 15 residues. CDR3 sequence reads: CASSFLGVRRNEQFF. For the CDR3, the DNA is TGTGCCAGCAGCTTTCTAGGTGTGCGTCGCAATGAGCAGTTCTTC.

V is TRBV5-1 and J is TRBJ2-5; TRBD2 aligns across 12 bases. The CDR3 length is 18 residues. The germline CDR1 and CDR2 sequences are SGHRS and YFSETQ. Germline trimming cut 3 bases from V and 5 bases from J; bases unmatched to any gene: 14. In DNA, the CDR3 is TGCGCCAGCAGCTCAGGACGGGGAACGACTAGCGGGAGTGAGACCCAGTACTTC. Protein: CASSSGRGTTSGSETQYF. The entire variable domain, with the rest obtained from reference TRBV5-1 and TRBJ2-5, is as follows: KAGVTQTPRYLIKTRGQQVTLSCSPISGHRSVSWYQQTPGQGLQFLFEYFSETQRNKGNFPGRFSGRQFSNSRSEMNVSTLELGDSALYLCASSSGRGTTSGSETQYFGPGTRLLVL.

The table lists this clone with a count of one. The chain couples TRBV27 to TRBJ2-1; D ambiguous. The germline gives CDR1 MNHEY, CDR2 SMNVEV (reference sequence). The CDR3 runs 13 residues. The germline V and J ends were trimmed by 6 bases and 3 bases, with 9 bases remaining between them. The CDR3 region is CASRRIYYNEQFF. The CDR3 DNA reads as TGTGCCAGCAGACGGATATACTACAATGAGCAGTTCTTC.

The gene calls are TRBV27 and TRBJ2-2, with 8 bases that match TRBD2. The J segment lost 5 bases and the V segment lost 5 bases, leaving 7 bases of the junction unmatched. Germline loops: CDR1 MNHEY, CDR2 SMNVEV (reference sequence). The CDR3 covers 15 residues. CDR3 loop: CASSPNAGGTGELFF. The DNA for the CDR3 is TGTGCCAGCAGTCCTAACGCGGGAGGTACCGGGGAGCTGTTTTTT.

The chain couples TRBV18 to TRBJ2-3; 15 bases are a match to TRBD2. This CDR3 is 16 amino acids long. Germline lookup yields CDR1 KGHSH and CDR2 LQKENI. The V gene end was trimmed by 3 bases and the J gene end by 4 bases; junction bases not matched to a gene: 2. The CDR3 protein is CASSPGLAGGSDTQYF. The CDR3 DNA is TGTGCCAGCTCACCGGGACTAGCGGGGGGCTCAGATACGCAGTATTTT.

CDR3 region: CASRSGAGGPNTGELFF. In DNA, the CDR3 is TGTGCCAGCCGCTCAGGTGCGGGAGGTCCGAACACCGGGGAGCTGTTTTTT. The chain couples TRBV7-8 to TRBJ2-2, with 8 bases identical to TRBD2. This CDR3 is 17 amino acids long. V lost 8 bases and J lost 0; bases outside the gene matches: 11. The germline gives CDR1 SGHVS, CDR2 FQNEAQ.

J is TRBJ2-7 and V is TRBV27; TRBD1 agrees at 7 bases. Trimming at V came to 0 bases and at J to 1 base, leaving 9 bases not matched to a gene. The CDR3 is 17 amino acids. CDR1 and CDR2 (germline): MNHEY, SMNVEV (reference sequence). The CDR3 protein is CASSLSGRLQGSYEQYF. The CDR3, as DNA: TGTGCCAGCAGTTTATCCGGAAGGTTACAGGGGTCCTACGAGCAGTACTTC.

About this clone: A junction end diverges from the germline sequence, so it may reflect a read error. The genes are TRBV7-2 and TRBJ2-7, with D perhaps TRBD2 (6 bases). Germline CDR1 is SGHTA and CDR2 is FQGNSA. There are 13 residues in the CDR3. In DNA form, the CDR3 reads TGTGCCAGCAGCCTAGCGAAGAGGGACGAGCAGTACTTC. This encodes CASSLAKRDEQYF.

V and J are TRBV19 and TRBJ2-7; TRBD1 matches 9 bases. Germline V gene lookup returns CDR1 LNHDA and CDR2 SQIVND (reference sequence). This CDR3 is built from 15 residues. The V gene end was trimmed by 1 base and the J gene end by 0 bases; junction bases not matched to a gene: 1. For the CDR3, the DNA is TGTGCCAGTAGTATAGTACAGGGGGCCTCCTACGAGCAGTACTTC. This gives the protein CASSIVQGASYEQYF. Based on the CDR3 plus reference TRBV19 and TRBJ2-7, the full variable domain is DGGITQSPKYLFRKEGQNVTLSCEQNLNHDAMYWYRQDPGQGLRLIYYSQIVNDFQKGDIAEGYSVSREKKESFPLTVTSAQKNPTAFYLCASSIVQGASYEQYFGPGTRLTVT.

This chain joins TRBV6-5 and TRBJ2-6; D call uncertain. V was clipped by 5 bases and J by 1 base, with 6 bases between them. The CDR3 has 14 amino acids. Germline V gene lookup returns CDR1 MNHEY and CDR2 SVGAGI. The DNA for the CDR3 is TGTGCCAGCAGTCCAGAGTCTGGGGCCAACGTCCTGACTTTC. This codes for CASSPESGANVLTF.

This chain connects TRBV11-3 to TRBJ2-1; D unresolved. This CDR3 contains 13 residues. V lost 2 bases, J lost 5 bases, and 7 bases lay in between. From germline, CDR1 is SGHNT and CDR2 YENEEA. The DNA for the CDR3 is TGTGCCAGCAGCTTAAGTGGAGACAATGAGCAGTTCTTC. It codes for CASSLSGDNEQFF.